This T cell receptor (beta chain) was recorded in a study of blood T cell repertoires in COVID-19. Study as a whole: Acute and convalescent COVID-19 specimens originated in the United States, Italy and Spain.

V lost 0 bases and J lost 0, with 13 bases in between. The CDR3 has 16 residues. Germline V gene data show CDR1 as SGDLS and CDR2 as YYNGEE. The assay was immunoSEQ multiplex PCR, and TCRdb's table has in-frame clones only and misses some. The table records about 120,000 clones, around 81% of them present only once. This receptor was obtained from a man between 65 and 85 years old with acute or convalescent COVID-19. The sequenced sample was peripheral blood. The rearrangement links TRBV9 to TRBJ2-7, with a weak D call TRBD2 (5 bases). CDR3: CASSVGLGEGSYEQYF. Here the CDR3 DNA reads TGTGCCAGCAGCGTAGGCCTAGGCGAGGGCTCCTACGAGCAGTACTTC.